Listed below are T cell receptor beta chains from one sample, sequenced in a study of cytotoxic CD8 clonotypes in ibrutinib-treated CLL. Clones were read by immunoSEQ multiplex PCR, and TCRdb kept only the in-frame ones, dropping some. There are 250,000 to 350,000 clones in the sample; around 77% occur only once, and about 5.3% lies in the top ten. The specimen was PBMCs, collected at disease progression, from a patient treated with ibrutinib. Receptors were obtained from a human donor with chronic lymphocytic leukemia. Each CDR3 is given with its conserved first and last residue. Each record gives: J gene, V gene, clone size, D gene, CDR3 DNA, CDR3 protein. A D gene is named only where the DNA matches it firmly. Only some rows state a clone size, as once, few, many or a class for expanded clones.

TRBJ1-2 | TRBV11-2 | once | - | TGTGCCAGCAGCTTCGGGGAGGCTGGCTACACCTTC | CASSFGEAGYTF
TRBJ2-3 | TRBV11-3 | - | TRBD2 | TGTGCCAGCAGCCAGGGCGGACTAGCGGCAGATACGCAGTATTTT | CASSQGGLAADTQYF
TRBJ2-1 | TRBV5-1 | - | - | TGCGCCAGCGGGCAAGCGGCGGGGCTTAACAATGAGCAGTTCTTC | CASGQAAGLNNEQFF
TRBJ2-1 | TRBV6-6 | few | TRBD1 | TGTGCCAGCAGTTACCCGACAGGGTTGTCCTCCAATGAGCAGTTCTTC | CASSYPTGLSSNEQFF
TRBJ2-5 | TRBV21-1 | few | - | TGTGCCAGCAGCAAAGCTAATCTGGACCCGGGAGTAGAGACCCAGTACTTC | CASSKANLDPGVETQYF
TRBJ1-2 | TRBV6-1 | - | - | TGTGCCAGCAGTGACTGGGCAGGGGATGGCTACACCTTC | CASSDWAGDGYTF
TRBJ1-6 | TRBV11-2 | - | - | TGTGCCAGCAGCTTACAGACAGGCTCCTATAATTCACCCCTCCACTTT | CASSLQTGSYNSPLHF
TRBJ2-2 | TRBV27 | - | TRBD2 | TGTGCCAGCAGTTTTCGGGGGGGCACCGGGGAGCTGTTTTTT | CASSFRGGTGELFF
TRBJ2-1 | TRBV2 | - | TRBD2 | TGTGCCAGCAGTGTAGGCGGGGGGGCGCGAGTTGTTCAGTTCTTC | CASSVGGGARVVQFF
TRBJ2-7 | TRBV6-5 | - | TRBD2 | TGTGCCAGCAGTTCGCTAGCGGGAGGGGTCGAGCAGTACTTC | CASSSLAGGVEQYF
TRBJ1-2 | TRBV18 | - | - | TGTGCCAGCTCACCAGGACAACCAAGGGTTAGAAGCTATGGCTACACCTTC | CASSPGQPRVRSYGYTF
TRBJ2-7 | TRBV7-9 | - | - | TGTGCCAGCAGCTTATCGGCCAGAAATTACGAGCAGTACTTC | CASSLSARNYEQYF
TRBJ2-7 | TRBV11-3 | few | TRBD1 | TGTGCCAGCAGTCAGGGGGCAGGCTACGAGCAGTACTTC | CASSQGAGYEQYF
TRBJ2-1 | TRBV12-5 | once | - | TGTGCTAGTGGTTTGGCCCTAGGGCCCCACAATGAGCAGTTCTTC | CASGLALGPHNEQFF
TRBJ2-7 | TRBV5-1 | - | - | TGCGCCAGCAGCTTGTTGCGGGGCCAGTACGAGCAGTACTTC | CASSLLRGQYEQYF
TRBJ1-1 | TRBV10-3 | - | - | TGTGCCATCAGTGAGCGGACGGCGGGTACTGAAGCTTTCTTT | CAISERTAGTEAFF
TRBJ2-7 | TRBV7-9 | once | - | TGTGCCAGCAGCTCCGCGGGGCCTAGCCTCTTCTACGAGCAGTACTTC | CASSSAGPSLFYEQYF
TRBJ2-7 | TRBV4-2 | once | - | TGTGCCAGCAGCCATGTCGGGGAGCGGCCCTACGAGCAGTACTTC | CASSHVGERPYEQYF
TRBJ2-2 | TRBV18 | few | TRBD2 | TGTGCCAGCTCACCAGCTCGCGGGAGTCGCACCGGGGAGCTGTTTTTT | CASSPARGSRTGELFF
TRBJ2-5 | TRBV5-4 | - | TRBD2 | TGTGCCAGCAGCCGTGCGGGACTAGCAGCAGAGGGGACCCAGTACTTC | CASSRAGLAAEGTQYF
TRBJ1-2 | TRBV6-5 | - | - | TGTGCCAGCAGTTGGACAGTCAGGGGCTATGGCTACACCTTC | CASSWTVRGYGYTF
TRBJ2-5 | TRBV18 | - | - | TGTGCCAGCTCAGCAACAGGGAACCAAGAGACCCAGTACTTC | CASSATGNQETQYF
TRBJ2-2 | TRBV19 | few | - | TGTGCCAGTGCTAGGAGTCTTTTAGGGGAGCTGTTTTTT | CASARSLLGELFF
TRBJ1-5 | TRBV18 | - | - | TGTGCCAGCTCACCAAATAACGGTCAGCCCCAGCATTTT | CASSPNNGQPQHF
TRBJ2-5 | TRBV10-3 | - | - | TGTGCCATCAGTGCTCAGGGGGAGACCCAGTACTTC | CAISAQGETQYF
TRBJ1-6 | TRBV11-2 | - | - | TGTGCCAGCAGCGCGCTGCGCCGTGATTCACCCCTCCACTTT | CASSALRRDSPLHF
TRBJ2-1 | TRBV7-9 | - | TRBD2 | TGTGCCAGCAGCTTAGCTTTGGCTAGCGGGAGGACCTCCTACAATGAGCAGTTCTTC | CASSLALASGRTSYNEQFF
TRBJ2-3 | TRBV2 | - | TRBD2 | TGTGCCAGCAGTGCGGGCCGGGGGGGCACAGATACGCAGTATTTT | CASSAGRGGTDTQYF
TRBJ1-5 | TRBV25-1 | - | - | TGTGCCAGCAGTGCTTTAAATCAGCCCCAGCATTTT | CASSALNQPQHF
TRBJ2-3 | TRBV5-4 | once | TRBD2 | TGTGCCAGCAGCTTGGAGGGAGCGGGACTAGGACACGATACGCAGTATTTT | CASSLEGAGLGHDTQYF
TRBJ1-2 | TRBV19 | - | - | TGTGCCAGTAGCGAGGATGGAAACAGGGTGGAAGGCTACACCTTC | CASSEDGNRVEGYTF